This TCR beta chain was captured by sequencing in a study of long-term antiretroviral therapy in people with HIV. Study-wide results and caveats: Repertoire composition at all time points was dominated by clones that had expanded before ART.

No donor had fewer than one pre-ART PBMC sample or fewer than two post-ART PBMC samples. Comments on this clone: The antigen remains undetermined.

The germline gives CDR1 MDHEN, CDR2 SYDVKM. V shed 8 bases and J shed 7 bases, with 15 bases lying between them. The CDR3 length is 13 residues. The libraries were made with immunoSEQ v3.0 at survey level. TCRdb keeps only in-frame clones here, not all; method: immunoSEQ multiplex PCR. The repertoire has around 19,000 clones, approximately 80% of them found once; the top ten carry about 9%. The receptor was isolated from a middle-aged woman with HIV. The genes are TRBV28 and TRBJ2-1; TRBD1 is a possible D gene (6 bases). Here the sequenced sample was unsorted PBMCs, taken 1.2 years after starting antiretroviral therapy. CDR3 DNA: TGTGCCAGCGCTTGGGGACACAATAATGAGCAGTTCTTC. Amino acid sequence: CASAWGHNNEQFF. The full variable domain, in which reference TRBV28 and TRBJ2-1 provide the parts outside the CDR3, is DVKVTQSSRYLVKRTGEKVFLECVQDMDHENMFWYRQDPGLGLRLIYFSYDVKMKEKGDIPEGYSVSREKKERFSLILESASTNQTSMYLCASAWGHNNEQFFGPGTRLTVL.